This TCR beta chain was documented in a study of blood T cells in healthy people across ages. Only a few counts were recorded for this clonotype. This CDR3 has 16 residues. V lost 7 bases to trimming and J lost 0 bases; unmatched junction nucleotides: 6. Germline V CDR1 and CDR2: MDHEN, SYDVKM. The use of a sample-barcoded 5' primer and a J-beta primer mix characterized a second PCR of roughly 7 to 11 cycles. TCRdb used MiXCR to reprocess the 5' RACE reads, holding one entry per CDR3 protein. The top ten clones hold roughly 10% of a sample with more than 750,000 distinct CDR3 sequences, under 35% of them seen once. The same data also went into a second study, on T cells of mothers and their children.

The sequenced sample consisted of blood. This clonotype was sampled from a woman between 40 and 55 years old in good health. V gene TRBV28 combines with J gene TRBJ2-3, with 11 bases fitting TRBD1. The DNA of the CDR3 is TGTGCCAGCATGCAGGGACAGGGGGTTAGCACAGATACGCAGTATTTT. Amino acids: CASMQGQGVSTDTQYF.